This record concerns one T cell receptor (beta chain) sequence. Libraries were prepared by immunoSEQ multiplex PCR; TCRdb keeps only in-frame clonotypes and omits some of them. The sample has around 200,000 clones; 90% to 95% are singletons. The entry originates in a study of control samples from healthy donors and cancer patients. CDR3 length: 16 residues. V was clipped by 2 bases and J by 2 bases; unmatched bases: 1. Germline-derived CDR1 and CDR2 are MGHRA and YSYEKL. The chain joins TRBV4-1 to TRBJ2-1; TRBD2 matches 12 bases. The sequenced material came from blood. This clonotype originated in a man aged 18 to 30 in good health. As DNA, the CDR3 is TGCGCCAGCAGCCAAAGGACTAGCGGGGCCTACAATGAGCAGTTCTTC. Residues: CASSQRTSGAYNEQFF.